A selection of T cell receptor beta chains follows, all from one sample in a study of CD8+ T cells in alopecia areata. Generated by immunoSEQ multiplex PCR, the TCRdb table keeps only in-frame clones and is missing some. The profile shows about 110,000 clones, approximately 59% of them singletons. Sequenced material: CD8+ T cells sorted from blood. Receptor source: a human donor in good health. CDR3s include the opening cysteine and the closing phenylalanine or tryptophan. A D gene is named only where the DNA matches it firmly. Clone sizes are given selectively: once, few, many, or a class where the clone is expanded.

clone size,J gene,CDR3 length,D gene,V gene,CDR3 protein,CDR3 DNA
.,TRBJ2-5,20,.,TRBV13,CASSSHARRSDRHVQETQYF,TGTGCCAGCAGCTCGCATGCCCGTAGATCCGACAGGCACGTTCAAGAGACCCAGTACTTC
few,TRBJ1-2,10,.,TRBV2,CASLRDGYTF,TGTGCCAGCCTACGAGATGGCTACACCTTC
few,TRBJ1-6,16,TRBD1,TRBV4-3,CASSQETGGSHSPLHF,TGCGCCAGCAGCCAGGAGACAGGGGGTAGTCATTCACCCCTCCACTTT
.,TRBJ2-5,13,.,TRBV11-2,CASSSLLEETQYF,TGTGCCAGCAGCTCCCTTCTTGAAGAGACCCAGTACTTC
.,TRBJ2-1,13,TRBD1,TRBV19,CATQQGAINEQFF,TGTGCCACCCAACAGGGGGCGATTAATGAGCAGTTCTTC
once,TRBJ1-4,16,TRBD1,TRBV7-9,CASSIRDSDLNEKLFF,TGTGCCAGCAGCATCCGGGACAGCGACCTTAATGAAAAACTGTTTTTT
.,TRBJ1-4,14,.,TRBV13,CASSSLGANEKLFF,TGTGCCAGCAGCTCCCTGGGAGCTAATGAAAAACTGTTTTTT
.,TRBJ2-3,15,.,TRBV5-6,CASSLGIGGTDTQYF,TGTGCCAGCAGCTTGGGGATAGGGGGCACAGATACGCAGTATTTT
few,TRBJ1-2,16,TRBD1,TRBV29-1,CSVEDENRTGYYGYTF,TGCAGCGTTGAAGATGAGAATCGGACAGGATACTATGGCTACACCTTC
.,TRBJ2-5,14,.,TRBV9,CASSVSATGETQYF,TGTGCCAGCAGCGTCTCGGCAACTGGGGAGACCCAGTACTTC
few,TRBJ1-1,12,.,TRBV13,CASRASDTEAFF,TGTGCCAGTCGGGCCTCGGACACTGAAGCTTTCTTT
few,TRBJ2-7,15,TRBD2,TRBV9,CASSKGLAASYEQYF,TGTGCCAGCAGCAAAGGACTAGCGGCTTCCTACGAGCAGTACTTC
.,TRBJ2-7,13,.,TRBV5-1,CASSLAEGNEQYF,TGCGCCAGCAGCTTGGCCGAGGGGAACGAGCAGTACTTC
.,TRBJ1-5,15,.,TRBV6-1,CASTEAPGQVQPQHF,TGTGCCAGCACTGAAGCCCCGGGACAAGTTCAGCCCCAGCATTTT
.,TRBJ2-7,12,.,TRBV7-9,CASSFSSYEQYF,TGTGCCAGCAGCTTTAGCTCCTACGAGCAGTACTTC
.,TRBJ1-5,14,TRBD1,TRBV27,CASSLDRGGQPQHF,TGTGCCAGCAGTCTCGACAGGGGGGGTCAGCCCCAGCATTTT
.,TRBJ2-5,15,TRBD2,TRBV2,CASSEEAGRVETQYF,TGTGCCAGCAGTGAGGAAGCGGGAAGGGTGGAGACCCAGTACTTC
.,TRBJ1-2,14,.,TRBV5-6,CASSSGAGSYGYTF,TGTGCCAGCAGCTCCGGTGCAGGATCCTATGGCTACACCTTC
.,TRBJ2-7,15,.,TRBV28,CASSGLKTYSYEQYF,TGTGCCAGCAGTGGTTTAAAGACATACTCCTACGAGCAGTACTTC
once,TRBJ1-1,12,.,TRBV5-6,CASSLGQTEAFF,TGTGCCAGCAGCTTGGGGCAGACTGAAGCTTTCTTT